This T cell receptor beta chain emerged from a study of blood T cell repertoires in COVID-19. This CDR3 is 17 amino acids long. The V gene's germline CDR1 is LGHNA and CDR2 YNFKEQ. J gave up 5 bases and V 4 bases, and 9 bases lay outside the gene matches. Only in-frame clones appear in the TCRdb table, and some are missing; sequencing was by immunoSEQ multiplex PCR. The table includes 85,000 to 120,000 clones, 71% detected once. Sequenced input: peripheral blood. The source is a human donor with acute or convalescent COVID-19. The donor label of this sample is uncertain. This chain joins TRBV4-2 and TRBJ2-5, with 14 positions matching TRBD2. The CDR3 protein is CASSLGLAGEAPETQYF. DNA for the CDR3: TGTGCCAGCAGCCTGGGACTAGCGGGGGAGGCCCCGGAGACCCAGTACTTC.